This T cell receptor beta chain emerged from a study of early T cells in non-severe SARS-CoV-2 infection. At the level of the study: It was bulk RNA from unsorted whole blood that was sequenced, and the chains were unpaired.

Broader study findings: Private and CD4 specificities were missed by VDJdb matching, which favored anti-spike CD8 responses.

Looked up from germline, CDR1 is SNHLY and CDR2 is FYNNEI. Trimming pared 10 bases from V and 4 bases from J, leaving 19 bases between. The CDR3 contains 14 residues. Individual cDNA molecules were tagged with unique molecular identifiers. TCRdb itself ran the 5' RACE reads through MiXCR, one entry per CDR3 protein. This sample has more than 65,000 distinct CDR3 sequences; roughly 13% occur once, and the top ten carry around 4.8%. This clonotype was seen only a few times. Its antigen is unidentified. This TCR was recovered from an adult who was a healthcare worker with PCR-confirmed SARS-CoV-2 infection or an uninfected control (not recorded which). V is TRBV2 and J is TRBJ1-1; D is perhaps TRBD1 (5 bases). The sample was whole blood. This CDR3 is CATAPARQGTEAFF. CDR3 nucleotides: TGTGCCACCGCCCCGGCGAGGCAGGGCACTGAAGCTTTCTTT.